This record concerns one T cell receptor beta chain sequence. This specimen belongs to a study of identical twins. Germline CDR1 is DFQATT and CDR2 is SNEGSKA (reference sequence). This CDR3 region has 16 residues. V was pared by 0 bases and J by 2 bases, with 15 bases between. TCRdb re-analysed the 5' RACE reads in MiXCR, keeping a single row per CDR3 protein. The data show some 600,000 distinct CDR3 sequences, just over 7% seen once. This sample also appeared in a second study, on yellow fever vaccine responses in identical twins.

V usage is TRBV20-1 and J usage is TRBJ2-3, with D maybe TRBD1 (6 bases). The TCR originated in a woman younger than 30 in good health. Sequencing was performed on PBMCs. The DNA for the CDR3 is TGCAGTGCTAGAGATCAACAGGGTTTTCACACAGATACGCAGTATTTT. Its translation: CSARDQQGFHTDTQYF.